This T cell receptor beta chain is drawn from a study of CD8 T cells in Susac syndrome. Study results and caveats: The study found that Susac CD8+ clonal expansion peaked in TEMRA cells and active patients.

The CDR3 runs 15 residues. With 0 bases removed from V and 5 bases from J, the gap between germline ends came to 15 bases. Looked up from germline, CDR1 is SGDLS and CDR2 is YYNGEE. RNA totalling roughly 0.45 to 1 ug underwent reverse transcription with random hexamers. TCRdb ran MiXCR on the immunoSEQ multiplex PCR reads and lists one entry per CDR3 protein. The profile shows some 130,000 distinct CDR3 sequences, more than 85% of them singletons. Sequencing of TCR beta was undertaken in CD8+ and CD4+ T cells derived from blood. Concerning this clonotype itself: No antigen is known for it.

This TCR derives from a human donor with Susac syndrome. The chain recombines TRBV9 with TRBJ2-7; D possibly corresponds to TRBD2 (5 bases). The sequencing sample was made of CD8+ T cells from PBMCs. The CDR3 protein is CASSVAWGSGNEQYF. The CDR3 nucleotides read TGTGCCAGCAGCGTAGCTTGGGGTTCGGGAAACGAGCAGTACTTC.